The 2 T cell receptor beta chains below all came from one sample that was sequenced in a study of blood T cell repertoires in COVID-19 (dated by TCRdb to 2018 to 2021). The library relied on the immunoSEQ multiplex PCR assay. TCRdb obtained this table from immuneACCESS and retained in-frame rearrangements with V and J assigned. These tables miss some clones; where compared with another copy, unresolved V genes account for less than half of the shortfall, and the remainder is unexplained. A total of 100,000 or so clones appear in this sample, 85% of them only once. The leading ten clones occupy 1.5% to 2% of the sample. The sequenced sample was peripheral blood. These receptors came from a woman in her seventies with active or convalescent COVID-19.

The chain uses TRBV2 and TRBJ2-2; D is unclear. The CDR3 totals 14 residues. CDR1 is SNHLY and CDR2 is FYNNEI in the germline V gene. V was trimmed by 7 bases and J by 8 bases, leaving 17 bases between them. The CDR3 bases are TGTGCCAGCACCTTGGCTCTTCCTCAAGGGGAGCTGTTTTTT. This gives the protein CASTLALPQGELFF. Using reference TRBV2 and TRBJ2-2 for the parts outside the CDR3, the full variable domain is EPEVTQTPSHQVTQMGQEVILRCVPISNHLYFYWYRQILGQKVEFLVSFYNNEISEKSEIFDDQFSVERPDGSNFTLKIRSTKLEDSAMYFCASTLALPQGELFFGEGSRLTVL.

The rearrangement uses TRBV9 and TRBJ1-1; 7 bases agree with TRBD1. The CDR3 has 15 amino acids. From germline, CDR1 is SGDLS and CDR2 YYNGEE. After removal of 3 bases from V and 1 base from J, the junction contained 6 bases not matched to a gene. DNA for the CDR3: TGTGCCAGCAGCGCGGGGGGGACAGCGAACACTGAAGCTTTCTTT. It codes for CASSAGGTANTEAFF.